This T cell receptor beta chain was captured by sequencing in a study of blood T cell repertoires in COVID-19 (TCRdb year 2020). At the level of the whole study: Samples covering the acute and convalescent phases of COVID-19 were provided by collaborators in the United States, Italy and Spain. The prospective study material was composed of cDNA or gDNA derived from T cells, B-cell-depleted T cells, or PBMCs. Subjects who had been exposed to COVID-19, were actively infected with it, or had recovered from it provided the deeply sampled blood TCRbeta repertoires that made up the dataset. The repertoires were released in a freely available public database meant as a resource for research on the immune response to SARS-CoV-2. Samples came from the ongoing ImmuneRACE study (first 160 participants) plus 1,254 subjects from 6 global collaborators. Sample metadata almost always included a de-identified subject ID, COVID-19 status, age in years and sex. Where HLA class I and class II types were available, the types were taken from metadata supplied by the sample provider, not from assay-based typing. The full study reports these points: Clinical and demographic metadata were provided uncurated, with the amount varying by source and participant.

As concerns this clone: This clone's antigen is unknown. Base-call qualities are not available, and no considerably larger clone is one nucleotide away.

In Seattle, one collaborating source enrolled patients while the infection was active and tracked those patients longitudinally over the course of disease. Collaborating institutions collected whole blood in K2EDTA tubes following their own protocols. For TCRbeta analysis, collaborator samples were shipped as frozen whole blood, as isolated PBMCs, or as DNA extracted from either sample type. TCRbeta CDR3 regions were amplified from genomic DNA using the immunoSEQ Assay, a bias-controlled multiplex PCR. In the original analysis: Within the assay, amplification of reference gene primers was used to estimate how many nucleated cells each sample contained. Sequence reads were collapsed and filtered to measure the absolute abundance of every unique TCRbeta CDR3 rearrangement. For each sample, productive Simpson clonality was calculated by taking the square root of Simpson's diversity index across productive rearrangements. TCRdb provides this immuneACCESS table in a form limited to in-frame rearrangements. Some clones are lacking; in checked studies, under half of them reflect an unresolved V gene, and why the rest are absent is not known. From that table come the V and J calls and clone size; the DNA was used to work out D and trimming. This sample comprises fewer than 350,000 clones, approximately 90% of them detected only once. The ten most abundant clones make up more than 6% of the sample.

Spanning cysteine to phenylalanine, the CDR3 consists of 15 amino acids. Solely the CDR3 DNA is kept, with 45 bases framed from the first base. From the germline V gene, CDR1 is SGHTA and CDR2 is FQGNSA. A distance of 15 bases separates the germline ends of V and J, which lose 7 bases and 3 bases respectively. The receptor was isolated from a woman aged 30 to 39 with COVID-19, enrolled during active disease. This sequence uses TRBV7-2 and TRBJ2-2; the D gene is possibly TRBD2, with 6 bases matching. Sample: peripheral blood. Here is the DNA: TGTGCCAGCAACCCTCTAGCGTCCCACACCGGGGAGCTGTTTTTT. Its translation reads: CASNPLASHTGELFF.